The 30 T cell receptor beta chains reported below all come from one sample, sequenced in a study of blood T cells in healthy people across ages. Using a J-beta primer mix together with a sample-barcoded 5' primer, a second PCR was run for about 6 to 12 cycles. TCRdb used MiXCR to reprocess the 5' RACE reads, holding one entry per CDR3 protein. The data show approximately 580,000 distinct CDR3 sequences, more than 20% seen once. These same records also appear under a second study, on T cells of mothers and their children.

Sample: blood. These receptors were taken from a boy younger than 18 in good health.

The chain couples TRBV20-1 to TRBJ2-7; 9 nucleotides align to TRBD1. The CDR3 covers 16 residues. Germline lookup yields CDR1 DFQATT and CDR2 SNEGSKA (reference sequence). V trimming: 5 bases; J trimming: 5 bases; junction bases outside the gene matches: 16. This chain's CDR3 is CSAGYLDRGFFHEQYF. CDR3 nucleotides: TGCAGTGCTGGTTATCTGGACAGGGGTTTTTTCCACGAGCAGTACTTC.

The chain recombines TRBV30 with TRBJ1-2; 9 positions match TRBD1. This CDR3 spans 16 amino acids. Germline CDR1 reads GTSNPN; CDR2 reads SVGIG (reference sequence). Trimming at V came to 0 bases and at J to 4 bases, leaving 9 bases not matched to a gene. The CDR3 DNA is TGTGCCTGGAGTGTAGTTACGACAGGGGGGCCCTATGGCTACACCTTC. Amino acids: CAWSVVTTGGPYGYTF.

This clonotype was picked up a small number of times. J is TRBJ2-1 and V is TRBV29-1, with D tentatively TRBD1 or TRBD2 (7 bases each). Germline V gives CDR1 SQVTM, CDR2 ANQGSEA. V dropped 6 bases and J dropped 2 bases, with 23 bases sitting between them. The CDR3 spans 17 residues. The chain's CDR3 is CSVSRGVSGQAYNEQFF. The CDR3 DNA is TGCAGCGTCTCCCGGGGGGTCTCCGGACAGGCCTACAATGAGCAGTTCTTC.

Here the CDR3 reads CASSWAEGTDTQYF. The CDR3 region has the DNA TGTGCCAGCAGCTGGGCCGAGGGCACAGATACGCAGTATTTT. V usage is TRBV5-4 and J usage is TRBJ2-3; D uncertain. V shed 3 bases and J shed 1 base, with 9 bases lying between them. CDR1 SGHNT and CDR2 YYREEE come from the germline V gene (reference sequence). The CDR3 has 14 residues.

V is TRBV29-1 and J is TRBJ2-7; D gene unclear. The CDR3 is 13 residues long. Trimming cost V 2 bases and J 0 bases, with 8 bases left between them. Germline CDR1 and CDR2: SQVTM and ANQGSEA. The CDR3 sequence is CSVELGSSYEQYF. Here the CDR3 DNA reads TGCAGCGTTGAACTCGGCAGCTCCTACGAGCAGTACTTC.

The chain has TRBV9 and TRBJ1-5, with 7 bases matching TRBD1. The V gene's germline CDR1 is SGDLS and CDR2 YYNGEE. The CDR3 is 13 amino acids. The V gene end was trimmed by 4 bases and the J gene end by 7 bases; junction bases not matched to a gene: 5. CDR3 residues: CASSTGVGQPQHF. Here the CDR3 DNA reads TGTGCCAGCAGCACAGGGGTTGGGCAGCCCCAGCATTTT.

At least ten counts were recorded for this clonotype. The gene calls are TRBV4-3 and TRBJ1-4, with 7 bases matching TRBD1. From germline, CDR1 is LGHNA and CDR2 YSLEER. This CDR3 comprises 16 residues. J was trimmed by 0 bases and V by 0 bases; bases with no gene match: 1. The CDR3 DNA is TGCGCCAGCAGCCAAGACCAGGGGGCAACTAATGAAAAACTGTTTTTT. It yields the protein CASSQDQGATNEKLFF.

The chain links TRBV20-1 to TRBJ2-2; TRBD1 aligns across 7 bases. This CDR3 is built from 17 residues. The V segment lost 5 bases and the J segment 5 bases; nucleotides outside the gene matches: 17. The V gene's germline CDR1 is DFQATT and CDR2 SNEGSKA (reference sequence). The CDR3 DNA reads as TGCAGTGCTCGACAGGGTTCGGGGCCTATAAGTACCGGGGAGCTGTTTTTT. Translated: CSARQGSGPISTGELFF.

This clonotype came up a few times. This chain uses TRBV7-9 with TRBJ2-4; TRBD1 matches at 7 bases. With 5 bases clipped from V and 1 base from J, the junction kept 11 bases outside the gene matches. The CDR3 runs to 17 residues. Germline V gene sequence: CDR1 SEHNR, CDR2 FQNEAQ (reference sequence). CDR3 protein: CASSLLMTGPAKNIQYF. The CDR3 nucleotides are TGTGCCAGCAGCCTACTAATGACAGGGCCGGCCAAAAACATTCAGTACTTC.

In its sample, this clonotype was seen many times. The rearrangement uses TRBV9 and TRBJ2-5; 14 nucleotides line up with TRBD2. Per the germline V gene, CDR1 is SGDLS and CDR2 is YYNGEE. Trimming took 0 bases from V and 2 from J; bases not matched to a gene: 6. The CDR3 runs 18 residues. The DNA for the CDR3 is TGTGCCAGCAGCGTAGGACTAGCGGGGGGGCCTTATCAAGAGACCCAGTACTTC. It translates to CASSVGLAGGPYQETQYF.

This clonotype was seen a few times. The rearrangement uses TRBV28 and TRBJ1-3; 7 bases align to TRBD1. Germline V gene sequence: CDR1 MDHEN, CDR2 SYDVKM. V lost 7 bases, J lost 2 bases, and 11 bases stayed unmatched. The CDR3 contains 16 residues. CDR3 sequence reads: CASTPGTARAGNTIYF. CDR3 coding DNA: TGTGCCAGCACCCCTGGGACAGCGAGGGCTGGAAACACCATATATTTT.

The chain is built from TRBV25-1 and TRBJ1-2, with TRBD1 as a possible D gene (5 bases). CDR1 is MGHDK and CDR2 is SYGVNS in the germline V gene. Trimming cost V 4 bases and J 8 bases, with 14 bases left between them. This CDR3 has 13 amino acids. The CDR3 region is CASSGPPRDGYTF. CDR3 DNA sequence: TGTGCCAGCAGTGGCCCACCCAGGGACGGCTACACCTTC.

This chain uses TRBV14 with TRBJ2-5; TRBD2 matches at 13 bases. The tail of the sequence fits TRBJ2-1 better, so the J call may be wrong. Per the germline V gene, CDR1 is SGHDN and CDR2 is FVKESK. The CDR3 runs to 16 residues. The CDR3 protein is CASRLAGGPGDNEQFF. The CDR3 DNA reads as TGTGCCAGCAGACTAGCGGGGGGGCCGGGGGACAATGAGCAGTTCTTC.

This clonotype was seen only a few times. V is TRBV7-9 and J is TRBJ2-5; perhaps TRBD2 as D (5 bases). CDR3 length: 15 residues. From germline, CDR1 is SEHNR and CDR2 FQNEAQ (reference sequence). V was clipped by 5 bases and J by 1 base, with 14 bases between them. The CDR3 DNA reads TGTGCCAGCAGCCCCAGCTCGGGAATCCAAGAGACCCAGTACTTC. Translated: CASSPSSGIQETQYF.

This clonotype showed up many times. The chain is built from TRBV12-3 or TRBV12-4 and TRBJ1-2; TRBD1 matches at 10 bases. The CDR3 totals 14 residues. V trimming: 9 bases; J trimming: 2 bases; junction bases outside the gene matches: 6. CDR3 loop: CASWRTGGNYGYTF. CDR3 DNA: TGTGCCAGTTGGAGGACAGGGGGGAACTATGGCTACACCTTC.

V usage is TRBV20-1 and J usage is TRBJ2-4, with 7 nucleotides matching TRBD2. Germline lookup yields CDR1 DFQATT and CDR2 SNEGSKA (reference sequence). Unmatched junction bases numbered 11, after V lost 6 bases and J lost 6 bases. The CDR3 spans 14 residues. CDR3 loop: CSARREARTNIQYF. CDR3 DNA: TGCAGTGCCCGCCGGGAGGCAAGGACAAACATTCAGTACTTC.

CDR3 sequence: CAEAHGTRVSETQYF. The CDR3 region has the DNA TGTGCCGAAGCCCACGGGACTAGGGTTTCGGAGACCCAGTACTTC. This chain connects TRBV12-3 or TRBV12-4 to TRBJ2-5; 8 positions agree with TRBD2. The CDR3 is made up of 15 amino acids. V shed 11 bases, J shed 5 bases, and the junction held 16 bases outside the gene matches.

This clonotype turned up a few times. In DNA, the CDR3 is TGTGCCAGCGCTGCGCTAGCGGAAAACTACAATGAGCAGTTCTTC. Translation: CASAALAENYNEQFF. This chain joins TRBV28 and TRBJ2-1; 7 bases are shared with TRBD2. Trimming took 8 bases from V and 3 from J; bases not matched to a gene: 10. Germline V lookup: CDR1 MDHEN, CDR2 SYDVKM. CDR3 length: 15 amino acids.

This clonotype was seen a handful of times. The chain employs TRBV7-8 and TRBJ2-3, with D unresolved. The CDR3 has 13 residues. From germline, CDR1 is SGHVS and CDR2 FQNEAQ. With 1 base removed from V and 2 bases from J, the gap between germline ends came to 4 bases. In DNA, the CDR3 is TGTGCCAGCAGCTTAGATGACACAGATACGCAGTATTTT. Amino acids: CASSLDDTDTQYF.

The chain couples TRBV20-1 to TRBJ2-5; TRBD1 or TRBD2 may be the D gene (5 bases each). Per the germline V gene, CDR1 is DFQATT and CDR2 is SNEGSKA (reference sequence). Between the trimmed V and J ends, which lost 5 bases and 5 bases, there was a span of 24 bases. The CDR3 is made up of 16 amino acids. CDR3: CSARPELPQGEETQYF. The CDR3 bases are TGCAGTGCTCGACCCGAGCTCCCCCAAGGGGAGGAGACCCAGTACTTC.

This clonotype occurred many times. The chain combines TRBV7-2 with TRBJ2-5, with 12 bases lining up with TRBD2. Germline values: CDR1 SGHTA, CDR2 FQGNSA. V lost 3 bases, J lost 4 bases, and 3 bases stayed unmatched. The CDR3 is 15 amino acids. CDR3 in amino acids: CASSLGGLAGETQYF. The CDR3 nucleotides read TGTGCCAGCAGCTTGGGGGGACTAGCGGGAGAGACCCAGTACTTC.

The genes are TRBV28 and TRBJ2-5; TRBD1 is a possible D gene (5 bases). Germline V gene lookup returns CDR1 MDHEN and CDR2 SYDVKM. Trimming shortened V by 6 bases and J by 5 bases, and 25 bases separated the two germline ends. This CDR3 comprises 17 residues. CDR3 coding DNA: TGTGCCAGCAGCCCTAAATTAGCAGGGCGCGGTTTGGAGACCCAGTACTTC. Its translation is CASSPKLAGRGLETQYF.

In this sample, this clonotype turned up a few times. The CDR3 loop reads CASSDAIEGAASGTYNEQFF. The CDR3 coding sequence is TGTGCCAGCAGCGATGCAATTGAGGGGGCGGCTAGCGGGACCTACAATGAGCAGTTCTTC. The V gene is TRBV28, the J gene TRBJ2-1; 9 bases match TRBD2. Unmatched junction bases numbered 20, after V lost 6 bases and J lost 2 bases. The germline V gene encodes CDR1 MDHEN and CDR2 SYDVKM. The CDR3 covers 20 residues.

This clonotype was counted only a few times. J is TRBJ2-5 and V is TRBV20-1, with TRBD2 matching 8 bases. Germline V gene data show CDR1 as DFQATT and CDR2 as SNEGSKA (reference sequence). After removal of 7 bases from V and 7 bases from J, the junction contained 11 bases not matched to a gene. CDR3 length equals 13 residues. CDR3 region: CSGGNKGLVTQYF. In nucleotides, the CDR3 is TGCAGTGGGGGGAATAAGGGACTAGTGACCCAGTACTTC.

The chain has TRBV29-1 and TRBJ2-1, with D unresolved. The end of the DNA is better explained by TRBJ2-7, so the J call may be wrong. The CDR3 is 13 amino acids. Germline loops: CDR1 SQVTM, CDR2 ANQGSEA. The CDR3 region has the DNA TGCAGCGTCCTCTTGGATCTGACCTACGAGCAGTACTTC. It yields the protein CSVLLDLTYEQYF.

This clonotype was found a few times. The chain uses TRBV19 and TRBJ2-6; D remains unclear. CDR1 is LNHDA and CDR2 is SQIVND in the germline V gene (reference sequence). The CDR3 runs 15 residues. Trimming took off 3 bases at V and 1 base at J, with 7 bases between the two ends. The CDR3 loop is CASSIGESGANVLTF. DNA of the CDR3: TGTGCCAGTAGTATTGGGGAATCTGGGGCCAACGTCCTGACTTTC.

This clonotype was found once. The chain employs TRBV5-6 and TRBJ2-1, with 7 bases lining up with TRBD2. This CDR3 contains 14 residues. The germline V gene encodes CDR1 SGHDT and CDR2 YYEEEE. Trimming at V came to 4 bases and at J to 6 bases, leaving 7 bases not matched to a gene. CDR3 protein: CASSGGDFSNEQFF. CDR3 coding DNA: TGTGCCAGCAGCGGGGGGGACTTCTCCAATGAGCAGTTCTTC.

This clonotype was observed a handful of times. The J gene is TRBJ2-7, the V gene TRBV6-5; D may be TRBD1 or TRBD2 (6 bases each). The CDR3 consists of 15 residues. Germline CDR1 MNHEY, CDR2 SVGAGI. Trimming took off 6 bases at V and 2 bases at J, with 17 bases between the two ends. The CDR3 protein is CASRQGLPGTYEQYF. The CDR3 region has the DNA TGTGCCAGCAGACAGGGACTCCCCGGAACCTACGAGCAGTACTTC.

This clonotype was seen more than once but under ten times. This chain links TRBV7-8 with TRBJ1-4; no clear D gene. The length of the CDR3 is 16 residues. CDR1 and CDR2 from the germline V gene are SGHVS and FQNEAQ. V lost 5 bases to trimming and J lost 8 bases, with 21 bases between them. CDR3 in DNA: TGTGCCAGCAGCAAAGAACCCTCCCGGGATGGCGAAAAACTGTTTTTT. Translated: CASSKEPSRDGEKLFF. Full variable domain (missing parts from reference TRBV7-8 and TRBJ1-4): GAGVSQSPRYKVAKRGQDVALRCDPISGHVSLFWYQQALGQGPEFLTYFQNEAQLDKSGLPSDRFFAERPEGSVSTLKIQRTQQEDSAVYLCASSKEPSRDGEKLFFGSGTQLSVL.

This clonotype was detected a few times. The CDR3 DNA reads TGTGCCAGCAGTGAATTTTCAGGGAATTCACCCCTCCACTTT. Translating gives CASSEFSGNSPLHF. The J gene is TRBJ1-6, the V gene TRBV6-1; weak D call: TRBD1 (5 bases). The CDR3 length is 14 residues. The ends were cut back, 2 bases at V and 7 bases at J, with 9 bases in the middle. CDR1 and CDR2 (germline): MNHNS, SASEGT.